These 8 T cell receptor beta chains came from one sample sequenced in a study of a mutant IDH1 vaccine in newly diagnosed glioma. Time point here: baseline, week 1 (first vaccination visit). The sample's treatment: pre-vaccination baseline after standard-of-care therapy. Assay: immunoSEQ multiplex PCR; the TCRdb copy retains only in-frame clones and omits some. The sample lists approximately 92,000 clones, about four fifths occurring once. Sequenced material: PBMCs, taken from a glioma patient treated with radiotherapy, temozolomide or both. These TCRs come from a man aged 40-49 years with glioma.

J is TRBJ2-2 and V is TRBV10-3, with 7 bases lining up with TRBD1. J was trimmed by 0 bases and V by 6 bases; bases with no gene match: 4. Germline values: CDR1 ENHRY, CDR2 SYGVKD. This CDR3 comprises 15 residues. The CDR3 coding sequence is TGTGCCATCAGGACAGGGAATACGAACACCGGGGAGCTGTTTTTT. Its translation is CAIRTGNTNTGELFF.

The V call is TRBV13, the J call TRBJ1-2; D may be TRBD1 (5 bases). With 5 bases removed from V and 5 bases from J, the gap between germline ends came to 18 bases. The germline CDR1 and CDR2 sequences are PRHDT and FYEKMQ (reference sequence). There are 15 residues in the CDR3. CDR3 in DNA: TGTGCCAGCAGCACCACGGAAGACAGAGATTATGGCTACACCTTC. It translates to CASSTTEDRDYGYTF.

The J gene is TRBJ2-1, the V gene TRBV6-6, with 10 bases that match TRBD2. Trimming took 3 bases from V and 7 from J; bases not matched to a gene: 9. There are 16 residues in the CDR3. Per the germline V gene, CDR1 is MNHNY and CDR2 is SVGAGI (reference sequence). CDR3 nucleotide sequence: TGTGCCAGCAGTTATTGGTTAGCGGGAGGTCAGAATGAGCAGTTCTTC. Amino acid sequence: CASSYWLAGGQNEQFF.

The V gene is TRBV5-6, the J gene TRBJ2-1; D gene unclear. Germline V CDR1 and CDR2: SGHDT, YYEEEE. V shed 3 bases and J shed 7 bases, with 11 bases lying between them. CDR3 length: 13 amino acids. Here the CDR3 reads CASSSTYSNEQFF. The CDR3 DNA is TGTGCCAGCAGCTCGACTTACTCAAATGAGCAGTTCTTC.

This sequence joins TRBV5-6 and TRBJ1-5; D is undetermined. The V end lost 1 base, the J end lost 1 base, and 9 bases lay between the germline ends. Germline V lookup: CDR1 SGHDT, CDR2 YYEEEE. This CDR3 spans 15 amino acids. The CDR3 protein is CASSLFGPSNQPQHF. In DNA form, the CDR3 reads TGTGCCAGCAGCTTGTTCGGGCCCAGCAATCAGCCCCAGCATTTT.

This rearrangement joins TRBV2 to TRBJ1-2; D not resolved. The CDR3 totals 16 residues. CDR1 is SNHLY and CDR2 is FYNNEI in the germline V gene. Trimming removed 0 bases from V and 7 bases from J, with 18 bases in between. The CDR3 sequence is CASSEALPRMGSGYTF. The DNA for the CDR3 is TGTGCCAGCAGTGAAGCGCTTCCCCGCATGGGCTCTGGCTACACCTTC.

This clone came up once. The chain combines TRBV28 with TRBJ2-1; no clear D gene. The germline CDR1 and CDR2 sequences are MDHEN and SYDVKM. The CDR3 consists of 14 residues. V was clipped by 3 bases and J by 5 bases, with 11 bases between them. The CDR3 DNA reads as TGTGCCAGCAGTTTCGGATTCATTAACAATGAGCAGTTCTTC. Its protein is CASSFGFINNEQFF.

Of note for this clone: An end of the junction differs from the germline gene, which may be a read error. J is TRBJ1-1 and V is TRBV7-9; D is unclear. Germline CDR1 reads SEHNR; CDR2 reads FQNEAQ (reference sequence). The CDR3 has 11 amino acids. CDR3 nucleotides: TGTGCCAGCAGCTTATCGGCTGAGGCTTTCTTT. Translated, it gives CASSLSAEAFF.